Described below is a single T cell receptor (beta chain) sequence and its context. At one end, the junction sequence differs from germline, possibly due to a read error. The data were obtained in a study of blood T cell repertoires in COVID-19. For the study at large: COVID-19 samples, acute and convalescent, were from the United States, Italy and Spain. T cells, B-cell-depleted T cells, or PBMCs supplied cDNA or gDNA.

The assay was immunoSEQ multiplex PCR, and TCRdb's table has in-frame clones only and misses some. The sample yields about 280,000 clones, approximately 85% seen once. This CDR3 contains 15 residues. Germline V gene lookup returns CDR1 MNHEY and CDR2 SVGEGT. Recovered Cohort 3 donors showed two negative PCRs, clearance, or symptom resolution. This receptor was obtained from a woman aged 30 to 39 who had recovered from COVID-19. The sequencing input was PBMCs or T cells enriched from blood (not recorded which). This chain links TRBV6-2 or TRBV6-3 with TRBJ2-2; 9 nucleotides line up with TRBD2. DNA for the CDR3: TGTGCCAGCAGGTACTATAGCGGGAGTTCCGGGGAGCTGTTTTTT. Encoded protein: CASRYYSGSSGELFF.